A few counts support the clone carrying this T cell receptor (beta chain). The antigen remains unidentified. As it was prepared, the TCRbeta library received unique molecular identifiers. TCRdb re-derived calls from the PCR reads in MiXCR, one entry per CDR3 protein. The data contain about 980,000 distinct CDR3 sequences, around 30% of them singletons. The entry originates in a study of T-cell reconstitution after alpha-beta-depleted transplantation in children. The germline V gene has CDR1 MNHNS and CDR2 SASEGT. V trimming: 10 bases; J trimming: 4 bases; junction bases outside the gene matches: 12. This CDR3 is built from 14 residues. Findings and limits, study-wide: It was reported that alpha-beta T cells came from several hundred expanded graft clones (about two months after transplant). When one year had passed after transplant, most T-cell counts and diversity came from newly produced T cells.

The chain recombines TRBV6-1 with TRBJ1-1; 7 bases agree with TRBD1. This material consisted of PBMCs, mostly from graft donor cells, taken 360 days after TCRalphabeta/CD19-depleted stem cell transplant. This sequence was found in a boy less than two years old who had a stem cell transplant for SCID, so the T cells may come from the graft donor. The CDR3 coding sequence is TGTGCCACCTACAGGGGCCGGAAGGGCACTGAAGCTTTCTTT. This gives the protein CATYRGRKGTEAFF.